This T cell receptor (beta chain) was identified during a study of Tregs in tolerant kidney transplant recipients. Across the whole study: Related graft donors supplied nonmyeloablative bone marrow transplants, and mixed chimerism was transient.

Sequencing was performed with immunoSEQ multiplex PCR; in TCRdb, only in-frame clones are kept and a portion is missing. The table has around 98,000 clones, 93% seen once. Unstimulated regulatory T cells (CD4+CD25+CD127-), CD4+CD25- non-regulatory cells, CD4 and CD8 cells were FACS-sorted from thawed PBMCs. The sample was CD4+ T cells from blood, taken before the transplant. The TCR comes from a human donor who received a combined kidney and bone marrow transplant.

In nucleotides, the CDR3 is TGTGCCAGTAGTATGGGTGACAGGGGGCGTTACGAGCAGTACTTC. Its protein is CASSMGDRGRYEQYF. The rearrangement joins TRBV19 to TRBJ2-7; 10 nucleotides match TRBD1. This CDR3 has 15 residues. J was trimmed by 4 bases and V by 3 bases; bases with no gene match: 6. Germline V gene data show CDR1 as LNHDA and CDR2 as SQIVND (reference sequence).